The clone carrying this T cell receptor (beta chain) was counted once. Using immunoSEQ multiplex PCR, the repertoire was profiled, and TCRdb retains in-frame clones only, with some absent. Among about 69,000 clones listed, around 90% were seen once. The data originate from a study of technical replicates of blood from a handful of donors. Trimming left V 2 bases short and J 0 bases short, with 6 bases between. Per the germline V gene, CDR1 is SGHRS and CDR2 is YFSETQ. The CDR3 length is 14 residues. This chain connects TRBV5-1 to TRBJ2-1; no clear D. Sequenced: PBMCs. The sequence derives from a human donor in good health. Some clones in this sample may be carry-over from other donors' samples. CDR3 sequence reads: CASSLQNSYNEQFF. Written as DNA, the CDR3 is TGCGCCAGCAGCTTACAGAACTCCTACAATGAGCAGTTCTTC.